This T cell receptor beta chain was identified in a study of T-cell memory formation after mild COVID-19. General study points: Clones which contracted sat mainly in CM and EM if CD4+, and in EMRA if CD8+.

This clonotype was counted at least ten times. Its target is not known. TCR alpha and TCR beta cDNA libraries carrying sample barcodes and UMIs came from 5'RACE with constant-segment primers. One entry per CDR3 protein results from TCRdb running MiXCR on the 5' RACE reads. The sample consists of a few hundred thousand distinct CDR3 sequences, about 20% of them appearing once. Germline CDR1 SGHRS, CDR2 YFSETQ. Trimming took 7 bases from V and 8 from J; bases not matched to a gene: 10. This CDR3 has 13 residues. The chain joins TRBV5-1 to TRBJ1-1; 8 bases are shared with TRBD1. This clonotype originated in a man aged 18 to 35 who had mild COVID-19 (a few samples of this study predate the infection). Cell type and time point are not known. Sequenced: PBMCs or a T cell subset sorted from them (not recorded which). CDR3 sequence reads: CASVYDQGAEAFF. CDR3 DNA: TGCGCCAGCGTATACGACCAGGGGGCGGAAGCTTTCTTT.